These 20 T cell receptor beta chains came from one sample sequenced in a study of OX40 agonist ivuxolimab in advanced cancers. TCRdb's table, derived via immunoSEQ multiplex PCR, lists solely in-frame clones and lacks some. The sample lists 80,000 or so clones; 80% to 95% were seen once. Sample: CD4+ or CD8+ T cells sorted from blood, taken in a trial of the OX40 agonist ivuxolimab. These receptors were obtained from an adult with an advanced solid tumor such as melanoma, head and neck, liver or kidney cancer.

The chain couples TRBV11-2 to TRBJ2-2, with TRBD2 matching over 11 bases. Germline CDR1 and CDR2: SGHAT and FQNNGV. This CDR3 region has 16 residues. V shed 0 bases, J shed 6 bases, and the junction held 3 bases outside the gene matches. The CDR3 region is CASSLELAGVAGELFF. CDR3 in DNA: TGTGCCAGCAGCTTAGAACTAGCGGGAGTCGCCGGGGAGCTGTTTTTT.

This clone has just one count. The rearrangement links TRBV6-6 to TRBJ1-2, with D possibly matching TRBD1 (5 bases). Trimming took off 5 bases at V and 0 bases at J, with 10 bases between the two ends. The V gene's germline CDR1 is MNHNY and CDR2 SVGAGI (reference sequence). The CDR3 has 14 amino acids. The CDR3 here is CASSLGTANYGYTF. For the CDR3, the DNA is TGTGCCAGCAGTCTCGGGACGGCTAACTATGGCTACACCTTC.

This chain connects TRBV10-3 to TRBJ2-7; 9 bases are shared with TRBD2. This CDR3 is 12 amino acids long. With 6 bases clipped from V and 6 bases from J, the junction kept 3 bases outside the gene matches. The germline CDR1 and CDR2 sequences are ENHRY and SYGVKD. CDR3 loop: CAISGLASEQYF. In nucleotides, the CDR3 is TGTGCCATCAGCGGACTAGCGTCCGAGCAGTACTTC.

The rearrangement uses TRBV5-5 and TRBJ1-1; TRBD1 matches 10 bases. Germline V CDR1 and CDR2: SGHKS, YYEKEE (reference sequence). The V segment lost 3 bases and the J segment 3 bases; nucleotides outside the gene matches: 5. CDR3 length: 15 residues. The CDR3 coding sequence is TGTGCCAGCAGCTCGACAGGGGGCGCAGACACTGAAGCTTTCTTT. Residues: CASSSTGGADTEAFF.

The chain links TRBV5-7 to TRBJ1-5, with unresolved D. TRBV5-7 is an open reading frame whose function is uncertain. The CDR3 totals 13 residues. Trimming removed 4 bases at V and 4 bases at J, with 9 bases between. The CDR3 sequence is CASSRRPNQPQHF. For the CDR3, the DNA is TGTGCCAGCAGCCGTCGACCAAATCAGCCCCAGCATTTT.

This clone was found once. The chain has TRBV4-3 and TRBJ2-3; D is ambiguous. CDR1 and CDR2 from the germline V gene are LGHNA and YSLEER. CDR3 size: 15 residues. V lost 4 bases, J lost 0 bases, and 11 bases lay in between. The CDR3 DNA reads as TGCGCCAGCAGCCCGAAGGCGCTCAGCACAGATACGCAGTATTTT. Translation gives CASSPKALSTDTQYF.

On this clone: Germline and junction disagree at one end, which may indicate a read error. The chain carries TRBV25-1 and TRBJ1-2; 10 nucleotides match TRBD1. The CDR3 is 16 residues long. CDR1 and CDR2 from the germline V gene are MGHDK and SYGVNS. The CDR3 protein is CASSDSGTGESYGHTF. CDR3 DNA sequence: TGTGCCAGCAGTGACTCCGGGACAGGGGAGTCATATGGCCACACCTTC.

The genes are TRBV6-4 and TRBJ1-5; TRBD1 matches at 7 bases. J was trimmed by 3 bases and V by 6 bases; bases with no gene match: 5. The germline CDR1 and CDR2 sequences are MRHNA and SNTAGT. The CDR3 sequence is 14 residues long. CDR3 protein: CASRETGPNQPQHF. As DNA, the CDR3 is TGTGCCAGCAGGGAGACAGGGCCCAATCAGCCCCAGCATTTT.

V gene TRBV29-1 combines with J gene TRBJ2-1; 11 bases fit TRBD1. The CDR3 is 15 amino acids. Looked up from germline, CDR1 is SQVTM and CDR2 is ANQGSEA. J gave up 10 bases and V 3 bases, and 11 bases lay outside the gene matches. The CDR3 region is CSVESRTGGAGEQFF. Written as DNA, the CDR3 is TGCAGCGTTGAGAGTCGGACAGGGGGCGCGGGGGAGCAGTTCTTC.

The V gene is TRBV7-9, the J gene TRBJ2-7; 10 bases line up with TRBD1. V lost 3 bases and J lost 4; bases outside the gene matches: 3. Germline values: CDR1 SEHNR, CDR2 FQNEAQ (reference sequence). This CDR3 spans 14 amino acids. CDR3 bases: TGTGCCAGCAGCTTGACAGGGGGCGAGTACGAGCAGTACTTC. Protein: CASSLTGGEYEQYF.

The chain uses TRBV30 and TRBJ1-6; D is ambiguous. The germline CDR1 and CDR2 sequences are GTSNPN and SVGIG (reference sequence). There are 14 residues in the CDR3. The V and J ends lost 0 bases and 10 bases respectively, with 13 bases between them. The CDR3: CAWSVWRGGSPLHF. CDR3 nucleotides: TGTGCCTGGAGTGTATGGCGGGGAGGATCACCCCTCCACTTT.

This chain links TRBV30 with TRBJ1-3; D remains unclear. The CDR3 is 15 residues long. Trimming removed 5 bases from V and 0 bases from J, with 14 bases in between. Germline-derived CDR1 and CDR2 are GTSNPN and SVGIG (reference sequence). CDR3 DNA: TGTGCCTGGGGTATAGGCAGTTTCTCTGGAAACACCATATATTTT. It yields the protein CAWGIGSFSGNTIYF.

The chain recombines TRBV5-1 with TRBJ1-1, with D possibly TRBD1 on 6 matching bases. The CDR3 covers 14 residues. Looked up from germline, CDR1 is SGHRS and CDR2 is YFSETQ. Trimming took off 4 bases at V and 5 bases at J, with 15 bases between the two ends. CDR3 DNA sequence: TGCGCCAGCAGCCCGGAGGGGAGGGGGACTGAAGCTTTCTTT. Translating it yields CASSPEGRGTEAFF. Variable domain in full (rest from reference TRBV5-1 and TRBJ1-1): KAGVTQTPRYLIKTRGQQVTLSCSPISGHRSVSWYQQTPGQGLQFLFEYFSETQRNKGNFPGRFSGRQFSNSRSEMNVSTLELGDSALYLCASSPEGRGTEAFFGQGTRLTVV.

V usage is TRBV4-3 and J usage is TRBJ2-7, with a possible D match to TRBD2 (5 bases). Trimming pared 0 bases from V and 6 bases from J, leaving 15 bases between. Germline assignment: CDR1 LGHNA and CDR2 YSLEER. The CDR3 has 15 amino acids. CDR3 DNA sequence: TGCGCCAGCAGCCAAGATCTTTCGGGCGCGGGCGAGCAGTACTTC. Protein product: CASSQDLSGAGEQYF.

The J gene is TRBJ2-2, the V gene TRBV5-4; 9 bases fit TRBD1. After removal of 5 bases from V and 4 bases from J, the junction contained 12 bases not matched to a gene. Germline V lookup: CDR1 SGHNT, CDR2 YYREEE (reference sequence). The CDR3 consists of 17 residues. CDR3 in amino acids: CASRAGQGISITGELFF. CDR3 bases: TGTGCCAGCAGAGCGGGACAGGGTATTAGTATCACCGGGGAGCTGTTTTTT.

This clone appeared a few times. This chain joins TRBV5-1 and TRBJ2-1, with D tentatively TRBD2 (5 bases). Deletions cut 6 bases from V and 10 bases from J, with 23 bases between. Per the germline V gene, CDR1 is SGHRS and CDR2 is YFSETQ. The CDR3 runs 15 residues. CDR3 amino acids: CASTPVPAELLEQFF. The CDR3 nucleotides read TGCGCCAGCACCCCCGTGCCAGCGGAGTTACTGGAGCAGTTCTTC.

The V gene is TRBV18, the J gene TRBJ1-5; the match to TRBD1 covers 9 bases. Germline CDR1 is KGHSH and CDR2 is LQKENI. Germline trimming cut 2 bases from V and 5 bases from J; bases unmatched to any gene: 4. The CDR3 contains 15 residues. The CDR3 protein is CASSPGQGTDQPQHF. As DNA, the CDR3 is TGTGCCAGCTCACCAGGACAGGGGACAGATCAGCCCCAGCATTTT. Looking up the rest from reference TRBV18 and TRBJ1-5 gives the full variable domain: NAGVMQNPRHLVRRRGQEARLRCSPMKGHSHVYWYRQLPEEGLKFMVYLQKENIIDESGMPKERFSAEFPKEGPSILRIQQVVRGDSAAYFCASSPGQGTDQPQHFGDGTRLSIL.

The DNA of the CDR3 is TGTGCCAGCAGTCGGACTAGCGGGGGTTACTACAATGAGCAGTTCTTC. It yields the protein CASSRTSGGYYNEQFF. The chain employs TRBV27 and TRBJ2-1, with 13 bases aligning to TRBD2. Trimming cost V 5 bases and J 3 bases; bases outside gene matches: 4. CDR1 and CDR2 from the germline V gene are MNHEY and SMNVEV (reference sequence). The CDR3 totals 16 residues.

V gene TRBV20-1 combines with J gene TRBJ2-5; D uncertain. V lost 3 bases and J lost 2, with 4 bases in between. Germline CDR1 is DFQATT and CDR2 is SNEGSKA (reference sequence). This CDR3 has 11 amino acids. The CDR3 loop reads CSASGQETQYF. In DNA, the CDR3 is TGCAGTGCTAGCGGACAAGAGACCCAGTACTTC.

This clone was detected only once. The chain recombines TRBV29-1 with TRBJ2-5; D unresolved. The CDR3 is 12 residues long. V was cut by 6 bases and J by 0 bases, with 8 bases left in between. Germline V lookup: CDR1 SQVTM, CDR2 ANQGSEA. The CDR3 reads CSVSIDQETQYF. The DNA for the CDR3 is TGCAGCGTATCTATCGACCAAGAGACCCAGTACTTC.